These 22 T cell receptor beta chains share one sample of origin, sequenced in a study of T cell clusters in autoimmune cytopenias. Each sample's input was about 250 ng genomic DNA, 35,000 to 40,000 genome equivalents. TRB rearrangements were amplified by touch-down multiplex PCR with mixed TRB-A/B primers. TCRdb processed the multiplex PCR reads again and assigns one entry to each CDR3 protein, with no DNA. The clone table shows more than 7,500 distinct CDR3 sequences, with the ten largest holding approximately 5.4%. The sample comprised peripheral blood. The source of these receptors is a human donor with an autoimmune cytopenia or autoimmune hepatitis (not recorded which).

Judged by frequency, this clonotype is medium-sized. The rearrangement uses TRBV6-5 and TRBJ1-1; the D call of TRBD1 rests on TCRdb alone, since no DNA is present to check it. The germline gives CDR1 MNHEY, CDR2 SVGAGI. The CDR3 covers 16 residues. CDR3 amino acids: CASSYSYTGARTEAFF.

The gene calls are TRBV5-4 and TRBJ1-5; with no DNA, the TCRdb D assignment of TRBD1 cannot be verified. This CDR3 has 14 amino acids. Germline loops: CDR1 SGHNT, CDR2 YYREEE (reference sequence). This chain's CDR3 is CALSWAGANQPQHF.

The chain employs TRBV20-1 and TRBJ2-1. From germline, CDR1 is DFQATT and CDR2 SNEGSKA (reference sequence). This CDR3 has 13 amino acids. The CDR3 spells CSAHAPGYNEQFF.

The genes are TRBV20-1 and TRBJ2-1; TCRdb indicates TRBD1, and absent DNA this call remains unverified. The germline gives CDR1 DFQATT, CDR2 SNEGSKA (reference sequence). The CDR3 spans 16 residues. Here the CDR3 reads CSARQVRGPMLNEQFF.

The chain combines TRBV5-1 with TRBJ2-5; TCRdb calls TRBD2, which cannot be checked without DNA. The CDR3 extends over 14 amino acids. Germline V gene lookup returns CDR1 SGHRS and CDR2 YFSETQ. The CDR3 is CASSSGTAGETQYF.

The genes are TRBV5-4 and TRBJ2-3; the D call of TRBD1 rests on TCRdb alone, since no DNA is present to check it. The CDR3 extends over 16 amino acids. Looked up from germline, CDR1 is SGHNT and CDR2 is YYREEE (reference sequence). The CDR3 reads CASSEHGTGGTDTQYF.

Measured by frequency, this clonotype is medium-sized. The chain joins TRBV15 to TRBJ2-7; TCRdb lists TRBD1, though no DNA is available to test this call. This CDR3 has 16 residues. Germline CDR1 is LNHNV and CDR2 is YYDKDF (reference sequence). The CDR3 region is CATSRAAGTVRYEQYF. The variable domain in full, completed from reference TRBV15 and TRBJ2-7, reads DAMVIQNPRYQVTQFGKPVTLSCSQTLNHNVMYWYQQKSSQAPKLLFHYYDKDFNNEADTPDNFQSRRPNTSFCFLDIRSPGLGDTAMYLCATSRAAGTVRYEQYFGPGTRLTVT.

The chain has TRBV25-1 and TRBJ2-7; TCRdb's D gene call, TRBD2, goes unchecked for lack of DNA. The CDR3 runs to 15 residues. In germline, CDR1 is MGHDK, CDR2 SYGVNS. The CDR3 loop is CASRSGLAGGETQYF.

This clonotype is classed as medium-sized by frequency. The chain is built from TRBV5-4 and TRBJ2-2. Germline V gives CDR1 SGHNT, CDR2 YYREEE (reference sequence). This CDR3 has 17 residues. CDR3 residues: CASSLDRRGWKSGELFF.

CDR3 region: CASSQVLGGAGGGNQPQHF. This chain joins TRBV4-1 and TRBJ1-5; TCRdb designates TRBD1, a call that cannot be tested without DNA. This CDR3 comprises 19 residues. Germline CDR1 MGHRA, CDR2 YSYEKL.

Considering frequency, this clonotype is medium-sized. The chain has TRBV29-1 and TRBJ2-7. Germline values: CDR1 SQVTM, CDR2 ANQGSEA. The CDR3 contains 12 residues. The CDR3 here is CSVAYGFYEQYF.

The J gene is TRBJ2-3, the V gene TRBV20-1; TCRdb calls TRBD2, which cannot be checked without DNA. Germline V CDR1 and CDR2: DFQATT, SNEGSKA (reference sequence). The CDR3 has 15 residues. This chain's CDR3 is CSASGLAGRGDTQYF.

By frequency, this clonotype registers medium-sized. J is TRBJ1-2 and V is TRBV19; lacking DNA, the TRBD1 call made by TCRdb goes unchecked. Germline CDR1 and CDR2: LNHDA and SQIVND (reference sequence). This CDR3 is 15 amino acids long. CDR3 sequence: CASSPDRFRGYGYTF.

Considering frequency, this clonotype is medium-sized (0.01 to 0.1%). The V call is TRBV5-5, the J call TRBJ1-4; the D call from TCRdb, TRBD1, cannot be confirmed without DNA. CDR1 is SGHKS and CDR2 is YYEKEE in the germline V gene (reference sequence). The CDR3 covers 17 residues. CDR3 loop: CASSLGGRGRTNEKLFF.

This clonotype is classed as medium-sized by frequency. J is TRBJ2-7 and V is TRBV19; TCRdb gives TRBD2 as the D gene, but with no DNA this cannot be confirmed. CDR1 is LNHDA and CDR2 is SQIVND in the germline V gene (reference sequence). The CDR3 has 14 residues. CDR3 protein: CASSDSGRAYEQYF.

The chain is built from TRBV14 and TRBJ2-6; checking the TCRdb D call of TRBD1 is not possible without DNA. Germline V gene sequence: CDR1 SGHDN, CDR2 FVKESK. CDR3 length equals 16 residues. The CDR3 sequence: CASSRGLQAGANVLTF.

The chain joins TRBV10-3 to TRBJ2-3; TCRdb's D call of TRBD1 is untestable without DNA. The CDR3 is made up of 15 amino acids. Germline values: CDR1 ENHRY, CDR2 SYGVKD. Here the CDR3 reads CAISDASTGADTQYF.

The chain uses TRBV19 and TRBJ2-5; as DNA is missing, the TRBD1 call by TCRdb cannot be tested. Germline V gene lookup returns CDR1 LNHDA and CDR2 SQIVND (reference sequence). CDR3 length equals 16 residues. The chain's CDR3 is CASSPYGTASQETQYF.

This clonotype is identified as medium-sized from frequency. V usage is TRBV27 and J usage is TRBJ2-1; the TRBD2 assignment by TCRdb is unverifiable without DNA. CDR1 and CDR2 from the germline V gene are MNHEY and SMNVEV (reference sequence). The CDR3 loop spans 15 amino acids. The CDR3: CASSPGLAGGNEQFF.

CDR3 sequence reads: CASSVGYYEQYF. The J gene is TRBJ2-7, the V gene TRBV28. This CDR3 is built from 12 residues. Per germline, CDR1 MDHEN and CDR2 SYDVKM.

Judged by frequency, this clonotype is medium-sized. The chain couples TRBV19 to TRBJ1-5; absent DNA, TCRdb's TRBD1 call cannot be checked. Germline V gene data show CDR1 as LNHDA and CDR2 as SQIVND (reference sequence). CDR3 size: 13 residues. The CDR3 protein is CASKDTPRQPQHF. Combining the CDR3 with reference TRBV19 and TRBJ1-5 gives the whole variable domain DGGITQSPKYLFRKEGQNVTLSCEQNLNHDAMYWYRQDPGQGLRLIYYSQIVNDFQKGDIAEGYSVSREKKESFPLTVTSAQKNPTAFYLCASKDTPRQPQHFGDGTRLSIL.

This clonotype is identified as medium-sized (0.01 to 0.1%) from frequency. V and J are TRBV15 and TRBJ2-1; absent DNA, TCRdb's TRBD2 call cannot be checked. This CDR3 has 16 amino acids. Looked up from germline, CDR1 is LNHNV and CDR2 is YYDKDF (reference sequence). The CDR3 loop is CATSRLTSFSYNEQFF.